This TCR beta chain was recorded in a study of graft-versus-host responses after intestinal transplantation. About the study: Recipients were all induced with anti-thymocyte globulin, then given tacrolimus and steroids for around three years.

The method was immunoSEQ multiplex PCR; TCRdb's version includes in-frame clones alone and lacks a portion of them. The sample contains roughly 15,000 clones, 80% of which appear only once. Whole-study results and caveats: GvH clones were found in recipient marrow; some appeared first in ileum or blood.

Comments on this clone: The antigen is unknown. The junction and the germline gene differ at one end; a read error may be behind it.

Germline assignment: CDR1 SGHRS and CDR2 YFSETQ. This CDR3 contains 19 residues. From the graft tissue, intraepithelial and lamina propria lymphocytes were released through processing. The chain links TRBV5-1 to TRBJ2-1; TRBD2 matches at 9 bases. The TCR comes from a human patient who received an intestinal transplant, so some T cells may come from the graft donor. Sample: ileum tissue, taken 104 days after intestinal transplant. In nucleotides, the CDR3 is TGCGCCAGCAGCTTGATAGGTCTTAGCGGGAGAGAGTACGGGAATGGGCAGTTCTTC. This encodes CASSLIGLSGREYGNGQFF.